These 20 T cell receptor beta chains came from one sample sequenced in a study of blood T cells in healthy people across ages. Then a second PCR, running roughly 7 to 11 cycles, was carried out with a sample-barcoded 5' primer and a J-beta primer mix. From the 5' RACE reads, TCRdb called clonotypes with MiXCR, one entry per CDR3 protein. The sample has approximately 900,000 distinct CDR3 sequences; roughly 50% are singletons. The material sequenced was blood. The receptors derive from a man under 40 in good health.

The chain combines TRBV9 with TRBJ2-5; D might be TRBD1 (6 bases). V lost 3 bases to trimming and J lost 2 bases, with 11 bases between them. CDR1 and CDR2 (germline): SGDLS, YYNGEE. The CDR3 sequence is 14 residues long. In DNA, the CDR3 is TGTGCCAGCAGCGACCCAGGGGAACAAGAGACCCAGTACTTC. Protein: CASSDPGEQETQYF.

This sequence joins TRBV7-9 and TRBJ2-3; TRBD2 matches at 9 bases. V was clipped by 5 bases and J by 5 bases; unmatched bases: 11. CDR3 length: 16 residues. Germline lookup yields CDR1 SEHNR and CDR2 FQNEAQ (reference sequence). The CDR3 nucleotides are TGTGCCAGCAGCCGCATGGCGGGGGGGCTTGGAGATACGCAGTATTTT. The encoded protein is CASSRMAGGLGDTQYF.

The genes are TRBV10-3 and TRBJ2-1, with TRBD2 matching over 14 bases. Trimming took 5 bases from V and 7 from J; bases not matched to a gene: 4. Germline values: CDR1 ENHRY, CDR2 SYGVKD. CDR3 length equals 15 residues. The DNA of the CDR3 is TGTGCCATCAGTCCGACTAGCGGGAGGGGGAATGAGCAGTTCTTC. Its protein is CAISPTSGRGNEQFF.

V gene TRBV3-1 combines with J gene TRBJ2-5; no clear D gene. This CDR3 is built from 15 residues. With 0 bases removed from V and 0 bases from J, the gap between germline ends came to 8 bases. From germline, CDR1 is LGHDT and CDR2 YNNKEL (reference sequence). Written as DNA, the CDR3 is TGTGCCAGCAGCCAAGATTCTGCGTACCAAGAGACCCAGTACTTC. This sequence encodes CASSQDSAYQETQYF.

Notes on this clonotype: The conserved phenylalanine or tryptophan normally closing the CDR3 is absent here, so this likely arose from a read error. The chain links TRBV19 to TRBJ1-5; 10 bases fit TRBD1. Germline-derived CDR1 and CDR2 are LNHDA and SQIVND (reference sequence). The CDR3 spans 16 residues. The trim removed 7 bases at V and 0 bases at J, leaving 6 bases unmatched. The chain's CDR3 is CASTEDRGYSNQPQHI. The CDR3 DNA sequence: TGTGCCAGTACCGAGGACAGGGGGTATAGCAATCAGCCCCAGCATATT.

In its sample, this clonotype was seen a few times. J is TRBJ2-3 and V is TRBV27; D unclear. The CDR3 spans 13 residues. Germline V gene lookup returns CDR1 MNHEY and CDR2 SMNVEV (reference sequence). V lost 7 bases, J lost 1 base, and 9 bases lay in between. CDR3 DNA sequence: TGTGCCAGCACTCCCTCGGGCACAGATACGCAGTATTTT. This encodes CASTPSGTDTQYF.

The chain recombines TRBV11-3 with TRBJ2-3; a weak D match, TRBD1 (6 bases). Germline-derived CDR1 and CDR2 are SGHNT and YENEEA. V was cut by 4 bases and J by 2 bases, with 10 bases left in between. This CDR3 spans 14 amino acids. The CDR3 bases are TGTGCCAGCAGCTCCCAGGGGCCCACAGATACGCAGTATTTT. Translation: CASSSQGPTDTQYF.

The J gene is TRBJ1-4, the V gene TRBV12-3 or TRBV12-4; no clear D. Deletions cut 3 bases from V and 6 bases from J, with 11 bases between. The length of the CDR3 is 14 residues. DNA of the CDR3: TGTGCCAGCAGTTTGGGTACGGACTATGAAAAACTGTTTTTT. Translation: CASSLGTDYEKLFF.

This clonotype is a singleton in its sample. The rearrangement joins TRBV6-5 to TRBJ1-1, with no clear D. Trimming removed 0 bases from V and 4 bases from J, with 9 bases in between. Germline CDR1 reads MNHEY; CDR2 reads SVGAGI. This CDR3 spans 14 amino acids. Here the CDR3 reads CASSYSGPVTEAFF. As DNA, the CDR3 is TGTGCCAGCAGTTACTCCGGGCCGGTCACTGAAGCTTTCTTT.

The rearrangement uses TRBV5-1 and TRBJ2-3; TRBD2 agrees at 12 bases. The CDR3 runs to 17 residues. J gave up 4 bases and V 0 bases, and 6 bases lay outside the gene matches. Per germline, CDR1 SGHRS and CDR2 YFSETQ. CDR3 nucleotides: TGCGCCAGCAGCTTGGCCACTAGCGGGGGGTCGGCAGATACGCAGTATTTT. This sequence encodes CASSLATSGGSADTQYF.

The chain joins TRBV7-9 to TRBJ2-3, with D possibly being TRBD1 (9 bases). V shed 3 bases and J shed 6 bases, with 22 bases lying between them. From germline, CDR1 is SEHNR and CDR2 FQNEAQ (reference sequence). This CDR3 is 17 amino acids long. CDR3 sequence (DNA): TGTGCCAGCAGCTTGAGGGACAGGGACTCTAGCGGGGATACGCAGTATTTT. Protein: CASSLRDRDSSGDTQYF.

The CDR3 here is CASSSEGTGGRNQPQHF. In DNA, the CDR3 is TGTGCCAGCAGTTCGGAGGGGACAGGGGGTAGAAATCAGCCCCAGCATTTT. The chain uses TRBV12-3 or TRBV12-4 and TRBJ1-5; TRBD1 matches at 11 bases. The CDR3 sequence is 17 residues long. The V segment lost 4 bases and the J segment 4 bases; nucleotides outside the gene matches: 9.

This clonotype was seen a handful of times. The V call is TRBV6-5, the J call TRBJ2-3; tentatively, D is TRBD1 (5 bases). The CDR3 has 15 amino acids. Trimming removed 7 bases from V and 1 base from J, with 15 bases in between. Germline lookup yields CDR1 MNHEY and CDR2 SVGAGI. The CDR3 DNA sequence: TGTGCCAGCACCGCTAAAGTGACAGGCACAGATACGCAGTATTTT. It codes for CASTAKVTGTDTQYF.

V and J are TRBV29-1 and TRBJ2-1; the D gene is possibly TRBD1 (6 bases). Per the germline V gene, CDR1 is SQVTM and CDR2 is ANQGSEA. The CDR3 runs 11 residues. Trimming took 8 bases from V and 13 from J, leaving 18 bases between them. As DNA, the CDR3 is TGCAGCCTCAGAGGAGAGGACAGACAGTTCTTC. Encoded protein: CSLRGEDRQFF.

This clonotype was seen just once. The rearrangement links TRBV29-1 to TRBJ2-3; either TRBD1 or TRBD2 may fit D (5 bases each). The CDR3 is 16 amino acids. V was clipped by 1 base and J by 4 bases, with 18 bases between them. Per the germline V gene, CDR1 is SQVTM and CDR2 is ANQGSEA. CDR3: CSVEASGAPSADTQYF. The CDR3, as DNA: TGCAGCGTTGAAGCTTCCGGGGCCCCGAGCGCAGATACGCAGTATTTT.

The DNA for the CDR3 is TGTGCCAGCAGCCCAAGGTATCCCTACGAGCAGTACTTC. Translated, it gives CASSPRYPYEQYF. The chain carries TRBV7-2 and TRBJ2-7; D gene uncertain. Trimming cost V 5 bases and J 2 bases, with 10 bases left between them. Germline V gene lookup returns CDR1 SGHTA and CDR2 FQGNSA. This CDR3 is built from 13 residues.

There are a few counts of this clonotype. The V call is TRBV3-1, the J call TRBJ2-1; TRBD1 matches 11 bases. V gave up 2 bases and J gave up 6 bases; unmatched junction bases: 6. Germline lookup yields CDR1 LGHDT and CDR2 YNNKEL (reference sequence). The CDR3 is 16 amino acids. The CDR3 bases are TGTGCCAGCAGCCAACAAACCGGGACAGGGGGCAATGAGCAGTTCTTC. It is translated as CASSQQTGTGGNEQFF.

The chain is built from TRBV29-1 and TRBJ2-7; D is perhaps TRBD1 (6 bases). The V gene's germline CDR1 is SQVTM and CDR2 ANQGSEA. Trimming shortened V by 5 bases and J by 4 bases, and 18 bases separated the two germline ends. The CDR3 runs to 14 residues. CDR3 residues: CSVSDSGESYEQYF. The DNA of the CDR3 is TGCAGCGTTTCCGATTCAGGGGAATCATACGAGCAGTACTTC.

The chain is built from TRBV7-9 and TRBJ2-3; 13 bases are shared with TRBD2. This CDR3 comprises 19 residues. Trimming cost V 5 bases and J 2 bases; bases outside gene matches: 13. Germline assignment: CDR1 SEHNR and CDR2 FQNEAQ (reference sequence). CDR3 bases: TGTGCCAGCAGCCCCCGATTGGGACTAGCGGGGACCATCACAGATACGCAGTATTTT. This sequence encodes CASSPRLGLAGTITDTQYF.

The V and J genes are TRBV27 and TRBJ2-7; D gene ambiguous. The ends were cut back, 5 bases at V and 5 bases at J, with 16 bases in the middle. The germline gives CDR1 MNHEY, CDR2 SMNVEV (reference sequence). The CDR3 spans 14 residues. The CDR3 here is CASSPFRSANEQYF. The CDR3 DNA reads TGTGCCAGCAGTCCCTTTAGATCCGCCAACGAGCAGTACTTC.